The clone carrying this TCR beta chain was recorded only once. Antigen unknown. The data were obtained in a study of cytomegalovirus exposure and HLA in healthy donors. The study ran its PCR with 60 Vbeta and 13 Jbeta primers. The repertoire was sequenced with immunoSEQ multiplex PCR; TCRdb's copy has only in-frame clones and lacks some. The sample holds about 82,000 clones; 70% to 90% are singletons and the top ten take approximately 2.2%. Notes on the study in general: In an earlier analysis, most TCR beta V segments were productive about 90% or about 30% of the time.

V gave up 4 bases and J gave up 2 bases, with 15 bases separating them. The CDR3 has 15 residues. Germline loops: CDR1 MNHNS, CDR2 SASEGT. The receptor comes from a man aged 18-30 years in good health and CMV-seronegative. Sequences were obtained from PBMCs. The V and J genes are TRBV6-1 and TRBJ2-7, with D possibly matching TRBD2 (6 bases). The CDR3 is CASSVGREVAYEQYF. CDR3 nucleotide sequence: TGTGCCAGCAGTGTGGGCAGGGAGGTAGCCTACGAGCAGTACTTC.